The 19 T cell receptor beta chains below all came from one sample that was sequenced in a study of PD-L1 blockade in urothelial cancer. Using immunoSEQ multiplex PCR, the repertoire was profiled, and TCRdb retains in-frame clones only, with some absent. Of roughly 60,000 clones listed, roughly four fifths were seen once; the top ten hold 3.5% to 4.5%. The sequencing used PBMCs, collected around atezolizumab (anti-PD-L1) treatment. Every receptor here comes from a man aged 65 to 79 with urothelial cancer.

The chain couples TRBV19 to TRBJ2-3; 11 positions agree with TRBD2. V trimming: 3 bases; J trimming: 4 bases; junction bases outside the gene matches: 3. Germline lookup yields CDR1 LNHDA and CDR2 SQIVND (reference sequence). The CDR3 spans 15 residues. CDR3 amino acids: CASSMTSGNPDTQYF. The CDR3 DNA reads as TGTGCCAGTAGTATGACTAGCGGGAACCCAGATACGCAGTATTTT.

This clone was recorded a few times. This chain links TRBV15 with TRBJ2-3; 10 nucleotides agree with TRBD2. Germline V gene sequence: CDR1 LNHNV, CDR2 YYDKDF (reference sequence). This CDR3 region has 15 residues. V lost 1 base to trimming and J lost 9 bases; unmatched junction nucleotides: 7. The CDR3 DNA reads as TGTGCCACCAGCAGAGCACTAGCGGGGCATAGGACGCAGTATTTT. It translates to CATSRALAGHRTQYF.

The chain recombines TRBV19 with TRBJ1-5; 7 positions agree with TRBD1. The length of the CDR3 is 16 residues. Germline V gene sequence: CDR1 LNHDA, CDR2 SQIVND (reference sequence). Trimming cost V 1 base and J 3 bases; bases outside gene matches: 6. As DNA, the CDR3 is TGTGCCAGTAGTATAGGTGGAGGGGGCTACAATCAGCCCCAGCATTTT. It codes for CASSIGGGGYNQPQHF.

This chain links TRBV4-2 with TRBJ2-7; TRBD2 agrees at 8 bases. Germline V lookup: CDR1 LGHNA, CDR2 YNFKEQ. V was clipped by 0 bases and J by 3 bases; unmatched bases: 4. There are 15 residues in the CDR3. The DNA of the CDR3 is TGTGCCAGCAGCCAAGATCAGGGGACTAGCTACGAGCAGTACTTC. This sequence encodes CASSQDQGTSYEQYF.

The genes are TRBV19 and TRBJ2-2; tentatively, D is TRBD2 (7 bases). The CDR3 totals 17 residues. Germline values: CDR1 LNHDA, CDR2 SQIVND (reference sequence). V lost 2 bases and J 2 bases, leaving 15 bases between the germline ends. The DNA for the CDR3 is TGTGCCAGTAGTATATCGGGGGGCGAGGGAAACACCGGGGAGCTGTTTTTT. Protein sequence: CASSISGGEGNTGELFF.

The rearrangement uses TRBV10-3 and TRBJ1-1; D unclear. V lost 5 bases, J lost 3 bases, and 13 bases lay in between. CDR1 ENHRY and CDR2 SYGVKD come from the germline V gene. The CDR3 totals 14 residues. The CDR3 coding sequence is TGTGCCATCAGTTCTCGCGCGGAGGACACTGAAGCTTTCTTT. Protein: CAISSRAEDTEAFF.

This chain links TRBV2 with TRBJ2-7; weak D call: TRBD1 (6 bases). The CDR3 is made up of 16 amino acids. Deletions cut 5 bases from V and 3 bases from J, with 20 bases between. Per the germline V gene, CDR1 is SNHLY and CDR2 is FYNNEI. CDR3 DNA sequence: TGTGCCAGCAGTAGATTATACAGGGAATGGAACTACGAGCAGTACTTC. Encoded protein: CASSRLYREWNYEQYF.

The rearrangement links TRBV28 to TRBJ2-2; 9 bases are shared with TRBD1. This CDR3 comprises 16 residues. CDR1 is MDHEN and CDR2 is SYDVKM in the germline V gene. V lost 6 bases and J lost 1; bases outside the gene matches: 6. DNA for the CDR3: TGTGCCAGCAGCATACAGGGGGCTTGGAACACCGGGGAGCTGTTTTTT. Translation gives CASSIQGAWNTGELFF. Full variable domain (rest looked up from reference TRBV28 and TRBJ2-2): DVKVTQSSRYLVKRTGEKVFLECVQDMDHENMFWYRQDPGLGLRLIYFSYDVKMKEKGDIPEGYSVSREKKERFSLILESASTNQTSMYLCASSIQGAWNTGELFFGEGSRLTVL.

The chain is built from TRBV6-4 and TRBJ2-3; perhaps TRBD2 as D (5 bases). The CDR3 sequence is 14 residues long. CDR1 MRHNA and CDR2 SNTAGT come from the germline V gene. The V gene lost 4 bases and the J gene lost 1 base, with 9 bases spanning the gap. The CDR3 here is CASSADGGTDTQYF. In DNA form, the CDR3 reads TGTGCCAGCAGTGCCGACGGGGGCACAGATACGCAGTATTTT.

The chain employs TRBV6-1 and TRBJ2-5; 8 nucleotides align to TRBD1. V shed 3 bases and J 4 bases; nucleotides not matched to a gene: 1. The CDR3 sequence is 13 residues long. CDR1 is MNHNS and CDR2 is SASEGT in the germline V gene. CDR3 DNA: TGTGCCAGCAGTGATGACAGGGGAGAGACCCAGTACTTC. It specifies CASSDDRGETQYF.

This chain links TRBV2 with TRBJ2-3; 8 bases match TRBD1. From germline, CDR1 is SNHLY and CDR2 FYNNEI. Losses at the gene ends were 6 bases for V and 0 bases for J; bases not matched to a gene: 5. This CDR3 contains 15 residues. CDR3 DNA: TGTGCCAGCAGGGCAGGGGGCGTAAGCACAGATACGCAGTATTTT. Protein: CASRAGGVSTDTQYF.

The chain carries TRBV9 and TRBJ2-7, with 9 nucleotides matching TRBD2. Looked up from germline, CDR1 is SGDLS and CDR2 is YYNGEE. V was pared by 4 bases and J by 4 bases, with 6 bases of the junction left unmatched. This CDR3 comprises 14 residues. CDR3 residues: CASSLTTSGYEQYF. CDR3 coding DNA: TGTGCCAGCAGCTTAACGACTAGCGGATACGAGCAGTACTTC.

The chain links TRBV7-3 to TRBJ2-1, with 8 bases lining up with TRBD2. Germline V CDR1 and CDR2: SGHTA, FQGTGA. J gave up 4 bases and V 4 bases, and 6 bases lay outside the gene matches. The CDR3 is made up of 15 amino acids. The CDR3, as DNA: TGTGCCAGCAGCTCAGTAGCGGGACCGTACAATGAGCAGTTCTTC. Translated, it gives CASSSVAGPYNEQFF.

V is TRBV6-6 and J is TRBJ2-7; 10 bases line up with TRBD1. The length of the CDR3 is 15 residues. V shed 2 bases, J shed 5 bases, and the junction held 6 bases outside the gene matches. Germline CDR1 is MNHNY and CDR2 is SVGAGI (reference sequence). In DNA form, the CDR3 reads TGTGCCAGCAGTTACGCCGGGGGACAGGGGAACGAGCAGTACTTC. Encoded protein: CASSYAGGQGNEQYF.

The chain employs TRBV7-6 and TRBJ2-7, with D maybe TRBD2 (6 bases). The V end lost 5 bases, the J end lost 5 bases, and 16 bases lay between the germline ends. The germline V gene encodes CDR1 SGHVS and CDR2 FNYEAQ. The CDR3 is 14 residues long. CDR3: CASSGGDGGDEQYF. The CDR3 nucleotides read TGTGCCAGCAGCGGAGGGGACGGTGGGGACGAGCAGTACTTC.

The CDR3 bases are TGTGCCAGCAGCTTGGCTCGGGGAACAGATACGCAGTATTTT. Amino acid sequence: CASSLARGTDTQYF. The chain has TRBV5-4 and TRBJ2-3; weak D call: TRBD2 (5 bases). The CDR3 loop spans 14 amino acids. V was pared by 0 bases and J by 3 bases, with 8 bases between. Germline V lookup: CDR1 SGHNT, CDR2 YYREEE (reference sequence).

The rearrangement links TRBV5-1 to TRBJ2-2, with TRBD1 as a possible D gene (5 bases). V was cut by 0 bases and J by 3 bases, with 9 bases left in between. The CDR3 runs 15 residues. Germline V lookup: CDR1 SGHRS, CDR2 YFSETQ. CDR3: CASSLVGPYTGELFF. Written as DNA, the CDR3 is TGCGCCAGCAGCTTGGTGGGGCCCTACACCGGGGAGCTGTTTTTT.

The rearrangement uses TRBV10-3 and TRBJ2-2, with 7 positions matching TRBD1. Germline V gene lookup returns CDR1 ENHRY and CDR2 SYGVKD. V trimming: 4 bases; J trimming: 5 bases; junction bases outside the gene matches: 10. This CDR3 region has 16 residues. CDR3 in amino acids: CAISGTTGIGTGELFF. CDR3 nucleotides: TGTGCCATCAGTGGGACGACAGGGATTGGAACCGGGGAGCTGTTTTTT.

The V gene is TRBV18, the J gene TRBJ1-3; tentative D call: TRBD1 (6 bases). CDR1 KGHSH and CDR2 LQKENI come from the germline V gene. Trimming removed 4 bases from V and 0 bases from J, with 13 bases in between. The CDR3 consists of 16 residues. CDR3 nucleotides: TGTGCCAGCTCACGGGAACAGGGAAGCTCTGGAAACACCATATATTTT. This gives the protein CASSREQGSSGNTIYF.